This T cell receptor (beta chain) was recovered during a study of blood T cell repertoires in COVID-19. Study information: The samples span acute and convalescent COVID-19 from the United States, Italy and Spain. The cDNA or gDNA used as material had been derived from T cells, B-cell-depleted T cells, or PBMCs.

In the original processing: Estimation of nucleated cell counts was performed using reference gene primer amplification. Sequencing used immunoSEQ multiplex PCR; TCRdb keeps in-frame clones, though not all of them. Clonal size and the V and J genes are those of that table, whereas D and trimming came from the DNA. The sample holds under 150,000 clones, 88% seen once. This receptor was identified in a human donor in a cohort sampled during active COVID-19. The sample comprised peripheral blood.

CDR3 region: CASTRVTSGGITDTQYF. Here the CDR3 DNA reads TGCGCCAGCACCCGGGTGACTAGCGGGGGGATCACAGATACGCAGTATTTT. The chain carries TRBV5-1 and TRBJ2-3; TRBD2 matches at 13 bases. This CDR3 has 17 residues. V lost 6 bases, J lost 2 bases, and 9 bases stayed unmatched. Per germline, CDR1 SGHRS and CDR2 YFSETQ.